This T cell receptor beta chain stems from a study of cytomegalovirus exposure and HLA in healthy donors. General observations from the study: An apparent linkage of common viral pathogens to several of the most significant clusters emerged in a later analysis. A missense DCLRE1C variant was associated with V- and J-gene trimming of TCR beta chains in a later analysis, and an independent cohort replicated the association.

With regard to this clone: Its target is not known.

PCR involved 60 Vbeta and 13 Jbeta primers. Original handling: There were some 87 million unique TCR beta chains by a later count, and 10 million to 12 million of them were shared. TCRdb's copy holds only in-frame clones and misses some; the assay was immunoSEQ multiplex PCR. That table supplies the V and J calls and clone size; D and trimming were determined from the DNA. The sample carries 150,000 to 160,000 clones, roughly 80% recorded once. Trimming cost V 3 bases and J 5 bases, with 11 bases left between them. The CDR3 is made up of 14 amino acids. CDR1 and CDR2 (germline): SGHVS, FNYEAQ. At the time of sampling, donors were nominally healthy, though unrecorded immune exposures were likely.

The rearrangement links TRBV7-6 to TRBJ2-1, with a tentative D call TRBD2 (6 bases). Sequenced input: PBMCs. The clonotype originates from a woman in her forties in good health and CMV-seronegative. The CDR3 nucleotides read TGTGCCAGCAGCTTGGGACTGCTAAACAATGAGCAGTTCTTC. Protein sequence: CASSLGLLNNEQFF.